What follows are 10 T cell receptor beta chains derived from one specimen sequenced in a study of blood T cell repertoires in COVID-19. TCRdb keeps only in-frame clones here, not all; method: immunoSEQ multiplex PCR. This sample carries 250,000 to 350,000 clones, nearly 90% of them seen once, and the ten largest clones take roughly 4.3%. Material for sequencing was PBMCs or T cells enriched from blood (not recorded which). These receptors were taken from a woman under 30 with acute COVID-19.

Written as DNA, the CDR3 is TGTGCCAGCAGTCGCAGGAAGTCCAACCCTCAGACGGGGGAGCAGTACTTC. Its translation: CASSRRKSNPQTGEQYF. V is TRBV6-6 and J is TRBJ2-7, with D possibly being TRBD2 (5 bases). The CDR3 covers 17 residues. In germline, CDR1 is MNHNY, CDR2 SVGAGI (reference sequence). The V end lost 5 bases, the J end lost 7 bases, and 27 bases lay between the germline ends.

The genes are TRBV28 and TRBJ1-5; the D gene is possibly TRBD1 (6 bases). Per the germline V gene, CDR1 is MDHEN and CDR2 is SYDVKM. The V and J ends lost 6 bases and 5 bases respectively, with 17 bases between them. The CDR3 length is 15 residues. CDR3 DNA: TGTGCCAGCAGCTACCGTACAGGGATTGATCAGCCCCAGCATTTT. It specifies CASSYRTGIDQPQHF.

V usage is TRBV10-1 and J usage is TRBJ2-5, with a weak D call TRBD2 (7 bases). Trimming took 6 bases from V and 5 from J, leaving 22 bases between them. The CDR3 has 16 amino acids. Germline V gives CDR1 WNHNN, CDR2 SYGVQD (reference sequence). CDR3 nucleotides: TGCGCCAGCAGGGGAGGGCTAGGGGGAGGGCCCGAGACCCAGTACTTC. Translated, it gives CASRGGLGGGPETQYF.

The genes are TRBV11-3 and TRBJ1-1; no clear D gene. CDR1 and CDR2 from the germline V gene are SGHNT and YENEEA. This CDR3 is built from 13 residues. V lost 5 bases to trimming and J lost 2 bases, with 9 bases between them. The CDR3 is CASSAQPNTEAFF. As DNA, the CDR3 is TGTGCCAGCAGCGCACAGCCTAACACTGAAGCTTTCTTT. Supplemented by reference TRBV11-3 and TRBJ1-1, the full variable domain reads EAGVVQSPRYKIIEKKQPVAFWCNPISGHNTLYWYLQNLGQGPELLIRYENEEAVDDSQLPKDRFSAERLKGVDSTLKIQPAELGDSAVYLCASSAQPNTEAFFGQGTRLTVV.

The chain carries TRBV28 and TRBJ1-2, with D unclear. CDR1 is MDHEN, CDR2 SYDVKM, per germline. Trimming took 1 base from V and 8 from J, leaving 20 bases between them. This CDR3 comprises 16 residues. The CDR3 protein is CASSLLGSGSVGGYTF. For the CDR3, the DNA is TGTGCCAGCAGTTTATTGGGGTCGGGATCGGTGGGGGGCTACACCTTC.

Points on this clone: Other DNA sequences from this sample encode an identical CDR3 as well. The chain uses TRBV28 and TRBJ2-7; weak D call: TRBD1 (6 bases). This CDR3 is 14 amino acids long. From germline, CDR1 is MDHEN and CDR2 SYDVKM. The V gene lost 2 bases and the J gene lost 2 bases, with 10 bases spanning the gap. CDR3 nucleotide sequence: TGTGCCAGCAGTTTAACAGGACAGACCTACGAGCAGTACTTC. This sequence encodes CASSLTGQTYEQYF.

This sequence joins TRBV27 and TRBJ1-2; 8 positions agree with TRBD1. The CDR3 contains 15 residues. The ends lost 3 bases at V and 0 bases at J; junction bases unmatched: 3. Germline V lookup: CDR1 MNHEY, CDR2 SMNVEV (reference sequence). The CDR3 nucleotides read TGTGCCAGCAGTTTCGGGGACAGGTCTAACTATGGCTACACCTTC. Encoded protein: CASSFGDRSNYGYTF.

The V call is TRBV20-1, the J call TRBJ2-7; 9 nucleotides match TRBD2. V trimming: 3 bases; J trimming: 5 bases; junction bases outside the gene matches: 8. The CDR3 runs to 14 residues. From germline, CDR1 is DFQATT and CDR2 SNEGSKA (reference sequence). CDR3 loop: CSASIAGVRNEQYF. The CDR3 coding sequence is TGCAGTGCTAGTATAGCGGGAGTGAGGAACGAGCAGTACTTC.

This chain uses TRBV28 with TRBJ2-7, with D possibly being TRBD1 (6 bases). The CDR3 loop spans 12 amino acids. V was trimmed by 10 bases and J by 3 bases, leaving 13 bases between them. Germline CDR1 is MDHEN and CDR2 is SYDVKM. This CDR3 reads CATRGRGYEQYF. CDR3 DNA sequence: TGTGCCACTAGGGGCAGGGGCTACGAGCAGTACTTC.

The V gene is TRBV27, the J gene TRBJ2-3, with TRBD2 identical over 10 bases. Germline lookup yields CDR1 MNHEY and CDR2 SMNVEV (reference sequence). With V trimmed by 1 base and J by 0 bases, 10 bases remained unmatched. The CDR3 runs to 19 residues. Here the CDR3 reads CASSLYVRAGGPSTDTQYF. The CDR3 DNA follows: TGTGCCAGCAGTTTATACGTTAGAGCGGGAGGGCCGAGCACAGATACGCAGTATTTT.